These 11 T cell receptor beta chains share one sample of origin, sequenced in a study of control samples from healthy donors and cancer patients. Sequenced by immunoSEQ multiplex PCR; TCRdb stores in-frame clones only, minus some. The table records 100,000 to 150,000 clones, about nine tenths of them present only once. Sequencing was performed on blood. The receptors come from a man aged 35 to 55 in good health.

This chain links TRBV7-8 with TRBJ1-5, with D unresolved. V dropped 4 bases and J dropped 0 bases, with 16 bases sitting between them. This CDR3 has 17 amino acids. CDR1 is SGHVS, CDR2 FQNEAQ, per germline. CDR3 sequence: CASSSYLRRDSNQPQHF. CDR3 in DNA: TGTGCCAGCAGCTCATACCTGAGGAGGGATAGCAATCAGCCCCAGCATTTT.

The chain is built from TRBV7-3 and TRBJ2-2; the match to TRBD1 covers 7 bases. Looked up from germline, CDR1 is SGHTA and CDR2 is FQGTGA. Germline trimming cut 0 bases from V and 3 bases from J; bases unmatched to any gene: 1. CDR3 size: 15 residues. CDR3 in amino acids: CASSLTGGHTGELFF. The CDR3 DNA is TGTGCCAGCAGCTTAACAGGGGGCCACACCGGGGAGCTGTTTTTT. The variable domain in full, completed from reference TRBV7-3 and TRBJ2-2, reads GAGVSQTPSNKVTEKGKYVELRCDPISGHTALYWYRQSLGQGPEFLIYFQGTGAADDSGLPNDRFFAVRPEGSVSTLKIQRTERGDSAVYLCASSLTGGHTGELFFGEGSRLTVL.

The chain joins TRBV5-1 to TRBJ2-2; no firm D call. Trimming shortened V by 7 bases and J by 5 bases, and 9 bases separated the two germline ends. Germline values: CDR1 SGHRS, CDR2 YFSETQ. The CDR3 loop spans 12 amino acids. The CDR3 DNA follows: TGCGCCAGCTCCGTGCATACCGGGGAGCTGTTTTTT. It specifies CASSVHTGELFF.

V usage is TRBV25-1 and J usage is TRBJ2-7; D is tentatively TRBD1 or TRBD2 (5 bases each). Germline V gives CDR1 MGHDK, CDR2 SYGVNS. The CDR3 consists of 13 residues. V was pared by 11 bases and J by 2 bases, with 16 bases between. The CDR3 is CAARGQETYEQYF. The CDR3 DNA reads as TGTGCCGCACGGGGCCAGGAGACCTACGAGCAGTACTTC.

The chain links TRBV27 to TRBJ1-2, with TRBD1 matching over 9 bases. Germline loops: CDR1 MNHEY, CDR2 SMNVEV (reference sequence). The CDR3 has 14 residues. V dropped 5 bases and J dropped 5; count of bases not matched to a gene: 6. The chain's CDR3 is CASSPLGQGYGYTF. The CDR3 region has the DNA TGTGCCAGCAGTCCCCTGGGACAGGGATATGGCTACACCTTC.

V and J are TRBV6-5 and TRBJ1-1, with D tentatively TRBD1 (6 bases). The germline V and J ends were trimmed by 3 bases and 1 base, with 12 bases remaining between them. The CDR3 consists of 15 residues. Germline V CDR1 and CDR2: MNHEY, SVGAGI. The CDR3 nucleotides read TGTGCCAGCAGTTATTACAGGGTGGCGAACACTGAAGCTTTCTTT. It encodes CASSYYRVANTEAFF.

The sample holds one count of this clone. The V and J genes are TRBV7-9 and TRBJ2-1; TRBD1 is a possible D gene (5 bases). Germline V gene lookup returns CDR1 SEHNR and CDR2 FQNEAQ (reference sequence). Deletions cut 1 base from V and 10 bases from J, with 14 bases between. The CDR3 loop spans 14 amino acids. The CDR3 is CASSLETAAGEQFF. DNA of the CDR3: TGTGCCAGCAGCTTAGAGACAGCCGCCGGCGAGCAGTTCTTC.

This clone turned up a few times. The rearrangement uses TRBV19 and TRBJ2-3; D possibly corresponds to TRBD2 (5 bases). The V and J ends lost 6 bases and 0 bases respectively, with 10 bases between them. The length of the CDR3 is 14 residues. Germline V gives CDR1 LNHDA, CDR2 SQIVND (reference sequence). The CDR3 spells CASRDSSSTDTQYF. CDR3 sequence (DNA): TGTGCCAGTAGGGACTCCTCTAGCACAGATACGCAGTATTTT.

The chain couples TRBV3-1 (or the pseudogene TRBV3-2) to TRBJ1-1; no clear D gene. V shed 2 bases and J shed 3 bases, with 4 bases lying between them. CDR3 length: 12 amino acids. Germline assignment: CDR1 LGHDT and CDR2 YNNKEL (reference sequence). The CDR3 protein is CASSQLHTEAFF. As DNA, the CDR3 is TGTGCCAGCAGCCAACTTCACACTGAAGCTTTCTTT.

This chain uses TRBV5-1 with TRBJ2-5; no clear D. The CDR3 contains 13 residues. Germline V gene sequence: CDR1 SGHRS, CDR2 YFSETQ. Trimming pared 9 bases from V and 2 bases from J, leaving 14 bases between. In nucleotides, the CDR3 is TGCGCCACCTGCCGTAGTGGGCAAGAGACCCAGTACTTC. Its protein product is CATCRSGQETQYF. Complete variable domain (other parts from reference TRBV5-1 and TRBJ2-5): KAGVTQTPRYLIKTRGQQVTLSCSPISGHRSVSWYQQTPGQGLQFLFEYFSETQRNKGNFPGRFSGRQFSNSRSEMNVSTLELGDSALYLCATCRSGQETQYFGPGTRLLVL.

This rearrangement joins TRBV5-1 to TRBJ1-4; TRBD1 might be the D (5 bases). Germline CDR1 and CDR2: SGHRS and YFSETQ. Trimming pared 4 bases from V and 0 bases from J, leaving 10 bases between. The CDR3 has 15 amino acids. The CDR3 protein is CASSPTTATNEKLFF. The CDR3 coding sequence is TGCGCCAGCAGCCCAACGACAGCAACTAATGAAAAACTGTTTTTT.